These T cell receptor beta chains were read from a single sample in a study of CD8 T cells in ankylosing spondylitis. In TCRdb, the 5' RACE reads were re-called with MiXCR into one record per CDR3 protein. Of 200,000 or so distinct CDR3 sequences detected, around a sixth appear once; the ten largest clones hold roughly 4.5%. Sequenced input: blood, either unsorted or a sorted T cell fraction (not recorded which). The receptors originated from a male donor aged 5-29 years with ankylosing spondylitis or in good health (not recorded which). The CDR3 runs from the conserved cysteine through the conserved F or W. D genes are given only for firm matches. Not all rows give a size; the values are once, few, many and, for expanded clones, a class.

many	TRBV5-4	TRBJ2-1	TRBD2	CASSLATSGSHNEQFF	TGTGCCAGCAGCTTGGCGACTAGCGGGAGCCACAATGAGCAGTTCTTC
-	TRBV6-4	TRBJ2-1	TRBD2	CASSDSPSGNNEQFF	TGTGCCAGCAGTGACTCGCCTAGCGGGAACAATGAGCAGTTCTTC
-	TRBV20-1	TRBJ2-1	-	CSAWALNEQFF	TGCAGTGCGTGGGCGTTAAATGAGCAGTTCTTC
many	TRBV5-1	TRBJ2-1	-	CASSLGLERLPNNEQFF	TGCGCCAGCAGCTTGGGGTTGGAGCGGTTACCTAACAATGAGCAGTTCTTC
many	TRBV6-4	TRBJ2-1	TRBD2	CASSVGLAGGGYNEQFF	TGTGCCAGCAGTGTAGGGCTAGCGGGAGGAGGCTACAATGAGCAGTTCTTC
many	TRBV29-1	TRBJ1-1	-	CSVVSRGSHTEAFF	TGCAGCGTTGTGTCTAGGGGGTCTCACACTGAAGCTTTCTTT
many	TRBV20-1	TRBJ2-1	-	CSARAHRGVDRYEQFF	TGCAGTGCTAGAGCTCATAGGGGGGTCGATAGATACGAGCAGTTCTTC
many	TRBV12-3/TRBV12-4	TRBJ1-3	-	CASSLKHLEPTNTIYF	TGTGCCAGCAGTTTAAAACATCTCGAACCCACGAACACCATATATTTT
few	TRBV19	TRBJ2-7	-	CASSIGGAGEQYF	TGTGCCAGTAGTATAGGCGGAGCGGGCGAGCAGTACTTC
few	TRBV19	TRBJ1-1	-	CASSILTGGRNTEAFF	TGTGCCAGTAGTATATTGACTGGTGGTAGGAACACTGAAGCTTTCTTT
many	TRBV29-1	TRBJ2-1	-	CSVGRRGDEQFF	TGCAGCGTTGGTCGAAGAGGCGATGAGCAGTTCTTC
many	TRBV4-2	TRBJ2-7	-	CASSQDAGSSYEQYF	TGTGCCAGCAGCCAAGATGCGGGGAGCTCCTACGAGCAGTACTTC
many	TRBV19	TRBJ1-1	TRBD1	CASTFSDRANTEAFF	TGTGCCAGTACCTTCTCGGACAGGGCAAACACTGAAGCTTTCTTT
few	TRBV4-3	TRBJ1-1	-	CASSQEREDSVDEAFF	TGCGCCAGCAGCCAAGAAAGGGAGGACAGCGTAGATGAAGCTTTCTTT
-	TRBV7-7	TRBJ2-2	-	CASSLEGIGAGELFF	TGTGCCAGCAGCTTAGAGGGGATTGGGGCCGGGGAGCTGTTTTTT
many	TRBV12-3/TRBV12-4	TRBJ2-1	TRBD2	CASSPPGLAGAKFLRSYNEQFF	TGTGCCAGCAGTCCGCCGGGACTAGCGGGAGCTAAGTTTTTACGATCCTACAATGAGCAGTTCTTC
many	TRBV6-2/TRBV6-3	TRBJ2-1	TRBD2	CASSYDGLASYNEQFF	TGTGCCAGCAGTTACGATGGACTAGCGTCCTACAATGAGCAGTTCTTC
many	TRBV5-1	TRBJ2-1	TRBD2	CASSPRPAGGNNEQFF	TGCGCCAGCAGCCCTCGCCCCGCGGGAGGCAACAATGAGCAGTTCTTC
-	TRBV4-2	TRBJ2-3	-	CASSQQDREATDTQYF	TGTGCCAGCAGCCAACAGGACAGAGAAGCCACAGATACGCAGTATTTT
many	TRBV7-9	TRBJ2-7	TRBD2	CASSLLAGYSYEQYF	TGTGCCAGCAGTTTACTAGCGGGTTACTCCTACGAGCAGTACTTC
-	TRBV7-8	TRBJ1-1	-	CASSSVGILNTEAFF	TGTGCCAGCAGCTCAGTGGGCATCCTGAACACTGAAGCTTTCTTT
-	TRBV20-1	TRBJ2-5	-	CSARTARETQYF	TGCAGTGCACGGACCGCGAGGGAGACCCAGTACTTC
few	TRBV12-3/TRBV12-4	TRBJ2-1	-	CASVSGGSSYNEQFF	TGTGCCAGCGTTTCTGGGGGTAGCTCCTACAATGAGCAGTTCTTC
-	TRBV29-1	TRBJ2-1	TRBD2	CSANKGISGRSSYNEQFF	TGCAGCGCCAATAAAGGGATTAGCGGGAGGAGCTCCTACAATGAGCAGTTCTTC
many	TRBV5-1	TRBJ2-5	TRBD1	CASSPTPGTGLQETQYF	TGCGCCAGCAGCCCCACGCCCGGGACAGGGCTCCAAGAGACCCAGTACTTC
many	TRBV20-1	TRBJ2-3	-	CSVGLVLAYDTQYF	TGCAGTGTCGGGCTAGTGTTGGCTTACGATACGCAGTATTTT
many	TRBV30	TRBJ2-1	-	CAQRHPVYNEQFF	TGTGCCCAGAGGCACCCCGTATACAATGAGCAGTTCTTC
-	TRBV29-1	TRBJ2-5	TRBD1	CSVEDRQGFETQYF	TGCAGCGTTGAGGATCGACAGGGTTTTGAGACCCAGTACTTC
many	TRBV7-2	TRBJ2-5	-	CASSPSGGWGGGETQYF	TGTGCCAGCAGCCCCAGTGGGGGGTGGGGAGGGGGAGAGACCCAGTACTTC
many	TRBV24-1	TRBJ2-3	-	CATSDLKSPTDTQYF	TGTGCCACCAGTGATTTGAAGTCCCCCACAGATACGCAGTATTTT
many	TRBV9	TRBJ1-1	TRBD1	CASSGHRDRGLPGAFF	TGTGCCAGCAGCGGACACCGGGACAGGGGGCTACCAGGAGCTTTCTTT
many	TRBV5-1	TRBJ1-2	-	CASSLGSDLNYTF	TGCGCCAGCAGCTTGGGTTCCGACCTGAACTACACCTTC
few	TRBV7-2	TRBJ2-7	-	CASSGNEQYF	TGTGCCAGCAGCGGTAACGAGCAGTACTTC
many	TRBV29-1	TRBJ1-2	-	CSAALGDGYTF	TGCAGCGCCGCTTTGGGGGACGGCTACACCTTC
many	TRBV6-5	TRBJ2-3	-	CASSSVGLRADTQYF	TGTGCCAGCAGTTCAGTGGGGCTCCGGGCAGATACGCAGTATTTT
few	TRBV3-1	TRBJ1-5	TRBD1	CASSQGQGGYQPQHF	TGTGCCAGCAGCCAAGGGCAGGGGGGTTATCAGCCCCAGCATTTT
many	TRBV29-1	TRBJ1-2	-	CSPSLMGDYGYTF	TGCAGCCCTTCGCTCATGGGGGACTATGGCTACACCTTC
many	TRBV7-2	TRBJ2-1	-	CASSLVGPLANEQFF	TGTGCCAGCAGCTTAGTTGGCCCGCTGGCAAATGAGCAGTTCTTC
-	TRBV7-8	TRBJ2-7	TRBD2	CASSFSGSAIGAEQYF	TGTGCCAGCAGCTTTAGCGGGAGCGCTATCGGCGCCGAGCAGTACTTC
many	TRBV5-5	TRBJ1-5	-	CASSLGQSSNQPQHF	TGTGCCAGCAGCCTTGGACAATCTAGCAATCAGCCCCAGCATTTT
many	TRBV6-6	TRBJ2-5	-	CASSYSENSETQYF	TGTGCCAGCAGTTACTCGGAGAATTCGGAGACCCAGTACTTC
many	TRBV5-1	TRBJ1-1	-	CASSFNGRKDTEAFF	TGCGCCAGCAGCTTCAACGGTAGGAAGGACACTGAAGCTTTCTTT
many	TRBV2	TRBJ1-4	TRBD1	CASSAPGQATEKLFF	TGTGCCAGCAGTGCACCGGGACAGGCTACCGAAAAACTGTTTTTT
-	TRBV2	TRBJ2-1	TRBD2	CASRLAGGNEQFF	TGTGCCAGCAGACTAGCGGGGGGCAATGAGCAGTTCTTC
many	TRBV20-1	TRBJ1-1	TRBD1	CSAISGDSLSHTEAFF	TGCAGTGCTATTAGCGGGGACAGCCTAAGCCACACTGAAGCTTTCTTT
many	TRBV6-5	TRBJ1-4	-	CASSLGSFNEKLFF	TGTGCCAGCAGCCTGGGATCTTTTAATGAAAAACTGTTTTTT
many	TRBV2	TRBJ2-2	TRBD2	CASSSLAYGELFF	TGTGCCAGCAGTTCACTAGCGTACGGGGAGCTGTTTTTT
many	TRBV14	TRBJ2-1	-	CASSQSLGTMNEQFF	TGTGCCAGCAGCCAATCCCTCGGGACGATGAATGAGCAGTTCTTC
many	TRBV5-6	TRBJ2-2	-	CASSLGLTSTGELFF	TGTGCCAGCAGCTTGGGCCTTACCTCCACCGGGGAGCTGTTTTTT